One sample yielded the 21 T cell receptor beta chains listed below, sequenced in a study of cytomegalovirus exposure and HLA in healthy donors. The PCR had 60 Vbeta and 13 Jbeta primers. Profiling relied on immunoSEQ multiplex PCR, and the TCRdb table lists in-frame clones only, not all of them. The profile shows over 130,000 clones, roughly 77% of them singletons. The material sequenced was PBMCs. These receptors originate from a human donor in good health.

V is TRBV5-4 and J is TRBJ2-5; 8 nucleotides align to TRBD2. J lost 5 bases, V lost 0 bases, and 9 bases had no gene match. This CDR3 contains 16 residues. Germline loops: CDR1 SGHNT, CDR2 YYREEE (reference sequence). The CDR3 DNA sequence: TGTGCCAGCAGCTTGGCGGGAGGGCTAGCTTCGGAGACCCAGTACTTC. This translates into CASSLAGGLASETQYF.

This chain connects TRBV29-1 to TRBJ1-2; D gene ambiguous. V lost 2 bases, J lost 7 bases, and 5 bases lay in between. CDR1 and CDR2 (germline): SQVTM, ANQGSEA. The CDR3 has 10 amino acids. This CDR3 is CSVESPGYTF. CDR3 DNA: TGCAGCGTTGAATCTCCTGGCTACACCTTC. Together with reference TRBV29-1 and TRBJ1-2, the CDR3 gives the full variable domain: SAVISQKPSRDICQRGTSLTIQCQVDSQVTMMFWYRQQPGQSLTLIATANQGSEATYESGFVIDKFPISRPNLTFSTLTVSNMSPEDSSIYLCSVESPGYTFGSGTRLTVV.

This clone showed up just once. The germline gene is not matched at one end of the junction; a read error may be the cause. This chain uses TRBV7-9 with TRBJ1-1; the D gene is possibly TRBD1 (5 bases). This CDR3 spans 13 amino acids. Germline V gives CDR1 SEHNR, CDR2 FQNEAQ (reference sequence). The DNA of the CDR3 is TGTTCCAGCAGAGGAGGGGTGAACACTGAAGCTTTCTTT. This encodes CSSRGGVNTEAFF.

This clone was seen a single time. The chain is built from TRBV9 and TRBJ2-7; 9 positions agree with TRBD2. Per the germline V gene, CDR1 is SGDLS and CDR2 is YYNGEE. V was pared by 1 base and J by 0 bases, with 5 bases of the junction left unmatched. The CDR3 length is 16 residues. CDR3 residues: CASSVRASGNSYEQYF. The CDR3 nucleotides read TGTGCCAGCAGCGTAAGGGCTAGCGGGAACTCCTACGAGCAGTACTTC.

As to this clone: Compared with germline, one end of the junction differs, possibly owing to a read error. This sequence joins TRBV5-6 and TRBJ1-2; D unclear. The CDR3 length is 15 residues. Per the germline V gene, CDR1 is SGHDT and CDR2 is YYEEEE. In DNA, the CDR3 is TGTGCCAGCAGCTTGGGCGGGGTTTCGTTTGCTGGCTACCCCTTC. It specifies CASSLGGVSFAGYPF.

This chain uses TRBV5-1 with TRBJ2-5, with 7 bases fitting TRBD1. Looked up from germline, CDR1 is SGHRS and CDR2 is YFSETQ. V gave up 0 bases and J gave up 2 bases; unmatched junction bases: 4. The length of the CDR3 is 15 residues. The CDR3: CASSLEGTEQETQYF. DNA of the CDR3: TGCGCCAGCAGCTTGGAAGGGACAGAACAAGAGACCCAGTACTTC.

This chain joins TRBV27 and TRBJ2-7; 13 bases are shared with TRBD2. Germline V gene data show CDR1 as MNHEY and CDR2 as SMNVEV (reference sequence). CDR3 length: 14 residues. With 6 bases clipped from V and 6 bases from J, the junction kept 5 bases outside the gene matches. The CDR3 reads CASRTGLAGREQYF. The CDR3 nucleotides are TGTGCCAGCAGGACGGGACTAGCGGGACGCGAGCAGTACTTC.

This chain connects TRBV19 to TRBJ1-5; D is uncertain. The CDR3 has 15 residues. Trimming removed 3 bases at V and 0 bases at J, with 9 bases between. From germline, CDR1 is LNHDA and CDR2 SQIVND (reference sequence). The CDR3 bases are TGTGCCAGTAGTATGAGATATTATAGCAATCAGCCCCAGCATTTT. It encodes CASSMRYYSNQPQHF.

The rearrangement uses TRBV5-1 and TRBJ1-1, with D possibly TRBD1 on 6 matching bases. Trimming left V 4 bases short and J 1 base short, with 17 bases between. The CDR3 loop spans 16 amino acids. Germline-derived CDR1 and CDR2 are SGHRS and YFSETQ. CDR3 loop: CASSLDAFRGNTEAFF. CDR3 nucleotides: TGCGCCAGCAGCCTCGACGCATTCAGGGGGAACACTGAAGCTTTCTTT.

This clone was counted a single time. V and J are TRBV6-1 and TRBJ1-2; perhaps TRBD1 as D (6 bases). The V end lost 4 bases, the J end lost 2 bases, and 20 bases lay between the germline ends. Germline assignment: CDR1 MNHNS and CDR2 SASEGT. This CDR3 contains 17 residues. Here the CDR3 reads CASSAYSRGATNYGYTF. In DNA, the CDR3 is TGTGCCAGCAGTGCCTACTCCAGGGGAGCGACCAACTATGGCTACACCTTC.

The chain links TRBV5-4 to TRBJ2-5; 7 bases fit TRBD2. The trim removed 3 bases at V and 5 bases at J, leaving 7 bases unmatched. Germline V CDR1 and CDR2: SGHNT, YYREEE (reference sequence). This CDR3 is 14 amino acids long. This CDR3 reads CASSSQRDRETQYF. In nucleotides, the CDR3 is TGTGCCAGCAGCTCCCAGCGGGACCGCGAGACCCAGTACTTC.

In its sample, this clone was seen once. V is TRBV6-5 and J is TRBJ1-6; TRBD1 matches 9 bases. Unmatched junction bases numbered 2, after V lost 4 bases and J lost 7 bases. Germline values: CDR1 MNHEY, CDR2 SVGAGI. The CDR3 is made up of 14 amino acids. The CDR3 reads CASSFTGGNSPLHF. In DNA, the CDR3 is TGTGCCAGCAGTTTTACAGGGGGCAATTCACCCCTCCACTTT.

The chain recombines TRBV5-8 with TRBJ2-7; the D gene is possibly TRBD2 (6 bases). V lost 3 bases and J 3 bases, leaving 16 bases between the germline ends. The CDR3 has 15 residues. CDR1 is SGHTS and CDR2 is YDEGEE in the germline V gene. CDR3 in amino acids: CASSWKTGVYYEQYF. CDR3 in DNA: TGTGCCAGCAGCTGGAAGACGGGAGTTTACTACGAGCAGTACTTC.

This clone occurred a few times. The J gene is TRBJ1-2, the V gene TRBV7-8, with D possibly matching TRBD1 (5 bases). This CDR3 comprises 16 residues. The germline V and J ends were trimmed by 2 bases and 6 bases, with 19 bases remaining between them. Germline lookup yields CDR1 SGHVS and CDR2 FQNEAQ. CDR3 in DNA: TGTGCCAGCAGCTTATACACCTTCCGCGGGGGTAATGGCTACACCTTC. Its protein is CASSLYTFRGGNGYTF.

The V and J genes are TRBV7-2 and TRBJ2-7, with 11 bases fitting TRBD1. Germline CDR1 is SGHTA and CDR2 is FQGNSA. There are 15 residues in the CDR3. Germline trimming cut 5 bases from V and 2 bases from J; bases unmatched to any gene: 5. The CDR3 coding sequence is TGTGCCAGCAGCCGGGACAGGGGGAACACCTACGAGCAGTACTTC. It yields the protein CASSRDRGNTYEQYF.

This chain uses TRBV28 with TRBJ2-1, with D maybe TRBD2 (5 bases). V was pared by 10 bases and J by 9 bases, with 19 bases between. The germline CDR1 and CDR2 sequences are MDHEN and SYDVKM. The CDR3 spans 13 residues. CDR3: CATAVTSIREQFF. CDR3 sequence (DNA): TGTGCCACAGCGGTTACGTCGATCCGTGAGCAGTTCTTC.

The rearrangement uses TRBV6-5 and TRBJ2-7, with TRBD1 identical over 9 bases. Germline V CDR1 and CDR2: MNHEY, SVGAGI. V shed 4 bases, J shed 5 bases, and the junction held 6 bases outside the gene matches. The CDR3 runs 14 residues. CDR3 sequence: CASSWNRGHDEQYF. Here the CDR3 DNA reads TGTGCCAGCAGTTGGAACAGGGGGCACGACGAGCAGTACTTC.

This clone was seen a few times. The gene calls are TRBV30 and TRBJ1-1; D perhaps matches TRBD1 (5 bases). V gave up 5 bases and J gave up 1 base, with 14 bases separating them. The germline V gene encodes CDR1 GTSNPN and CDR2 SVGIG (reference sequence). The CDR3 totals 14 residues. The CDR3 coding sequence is TGTGCCTGGGTAAGGGGTACCACGAACACTGAAGCTTTCTTT. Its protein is CAWVRGTTNTEAFF.

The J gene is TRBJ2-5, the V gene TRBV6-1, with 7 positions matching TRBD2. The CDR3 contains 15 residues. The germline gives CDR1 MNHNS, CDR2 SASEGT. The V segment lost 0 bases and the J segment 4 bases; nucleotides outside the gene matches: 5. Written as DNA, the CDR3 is TGTGCCAGCAGTGAAGCTGGCGGGAGTGGAGAGACCCAGTACTTC. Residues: CASSEAGGSGETQYF.

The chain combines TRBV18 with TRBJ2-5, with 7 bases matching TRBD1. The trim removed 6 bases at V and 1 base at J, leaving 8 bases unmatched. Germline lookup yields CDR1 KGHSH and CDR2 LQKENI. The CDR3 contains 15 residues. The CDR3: CASSLEDRVQETQYF. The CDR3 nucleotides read TGTGCCAGCTCGCTGGAAGACAGGGTCCAAGAGACCCAGTACTTC.

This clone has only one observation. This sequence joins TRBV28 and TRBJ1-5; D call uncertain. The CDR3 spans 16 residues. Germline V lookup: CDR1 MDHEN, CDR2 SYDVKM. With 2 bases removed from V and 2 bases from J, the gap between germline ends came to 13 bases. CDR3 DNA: TGTGCCAGCAGTTTACTCGCCGGCGGGGGCAATCAGCCCCAGCATTTT. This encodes CASSLLAGGGNQPQHF.